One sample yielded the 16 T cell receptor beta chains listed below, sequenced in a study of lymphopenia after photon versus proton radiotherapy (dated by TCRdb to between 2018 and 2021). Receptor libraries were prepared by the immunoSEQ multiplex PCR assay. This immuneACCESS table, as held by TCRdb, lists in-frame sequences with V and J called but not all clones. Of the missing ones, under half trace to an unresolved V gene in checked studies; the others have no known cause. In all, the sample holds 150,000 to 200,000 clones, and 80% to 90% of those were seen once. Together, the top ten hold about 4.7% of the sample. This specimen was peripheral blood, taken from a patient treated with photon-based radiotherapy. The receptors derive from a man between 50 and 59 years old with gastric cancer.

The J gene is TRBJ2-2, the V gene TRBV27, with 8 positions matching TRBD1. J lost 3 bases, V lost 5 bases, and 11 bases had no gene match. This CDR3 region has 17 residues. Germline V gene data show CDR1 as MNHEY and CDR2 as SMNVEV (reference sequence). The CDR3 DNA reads TGTGCCAGCAGTATACCAGGGACAGGACATTACACCGGGGAGCTGTTTTTT. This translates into CASSIPGTGHYTGELFF.

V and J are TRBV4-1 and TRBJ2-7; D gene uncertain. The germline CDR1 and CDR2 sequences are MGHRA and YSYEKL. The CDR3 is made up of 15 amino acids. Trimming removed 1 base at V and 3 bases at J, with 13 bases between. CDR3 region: CASSQVSGLGYEQYF. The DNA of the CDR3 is TGCGCCAGCAGCCAAGTCTCAGGTTTAGGCTACGAGCAGTACTTC.

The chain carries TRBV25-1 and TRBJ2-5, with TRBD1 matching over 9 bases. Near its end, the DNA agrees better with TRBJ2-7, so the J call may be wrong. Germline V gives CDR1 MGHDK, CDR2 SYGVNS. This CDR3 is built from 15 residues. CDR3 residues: CASSVRGQGTYEQYF. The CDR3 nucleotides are TGTGCCAGCAGTGTGCGGGGACAGGGAACCTACGAGCAGTACTTC.

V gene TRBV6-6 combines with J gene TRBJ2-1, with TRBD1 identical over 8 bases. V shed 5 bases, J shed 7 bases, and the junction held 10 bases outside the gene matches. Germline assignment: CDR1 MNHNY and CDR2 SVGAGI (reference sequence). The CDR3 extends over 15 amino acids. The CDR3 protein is CASSPGRGRTNEQFF. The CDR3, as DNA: TGTGCCAGCAGTCCGGGCAGGGGGCGGACAAATGAGCAGTTCTTC.

CDR3 loop: CASSLGQSGNTIYF. For the CDR3, the DNA is TGTGCCAGCAGCCTCGGACAGTCTGGAAACACCATATATTTT. The genes are TRBV11-3 and TRBJ1-3; TRBD1 might be the D (6 bases). Germline V gene data show CDR1 as SGHNT and CDR2 as YENEEA. The CDR3 is made up of 14 amino acids. Trimming stripped 5 bases from V and 1 base from J, with 9 bases between.

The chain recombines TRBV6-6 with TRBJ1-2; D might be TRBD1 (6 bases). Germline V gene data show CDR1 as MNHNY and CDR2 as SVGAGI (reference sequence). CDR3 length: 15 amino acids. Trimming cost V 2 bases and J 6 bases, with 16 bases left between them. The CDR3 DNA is TGTGCCAGCAGTTACCCATGGAGGGGGGGAAATGGCTACACCTTC. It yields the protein CASSYPWRGGNGYTF.

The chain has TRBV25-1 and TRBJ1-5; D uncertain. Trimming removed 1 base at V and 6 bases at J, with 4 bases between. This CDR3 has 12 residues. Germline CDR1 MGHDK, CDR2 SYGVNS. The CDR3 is CASSEWGQPQHF. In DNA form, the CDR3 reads TGTGCCAGCAGTGAATGGGGTCAGCCCCAGCATTTT.

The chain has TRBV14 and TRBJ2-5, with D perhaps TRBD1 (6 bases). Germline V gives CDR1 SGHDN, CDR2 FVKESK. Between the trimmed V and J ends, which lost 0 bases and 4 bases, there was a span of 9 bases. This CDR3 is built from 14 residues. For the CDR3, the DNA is TGTGCCAGCAGCCAAGACAGGGGCCCAGAGACCCAGTACTTC. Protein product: CASSQDRGPETQYF.

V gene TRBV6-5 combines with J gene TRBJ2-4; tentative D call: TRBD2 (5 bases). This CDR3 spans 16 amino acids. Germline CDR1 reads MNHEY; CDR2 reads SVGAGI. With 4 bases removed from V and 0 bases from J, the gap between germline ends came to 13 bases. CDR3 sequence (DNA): TGTGCCAGCAGTTCTACTAGGAGGATAGCCAAAAACATTCAGTACTTC. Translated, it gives CASSSTRRIAKNIQYF.

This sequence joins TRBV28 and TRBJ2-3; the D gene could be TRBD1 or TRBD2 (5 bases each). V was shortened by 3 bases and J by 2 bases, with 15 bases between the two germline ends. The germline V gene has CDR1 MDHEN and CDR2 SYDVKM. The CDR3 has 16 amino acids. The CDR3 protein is CASSFIKTDYTDTQYF. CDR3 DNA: TGTGCCAGCAGTTTCATTAAGACAGACTACACAGATACGCAGTATTTT.

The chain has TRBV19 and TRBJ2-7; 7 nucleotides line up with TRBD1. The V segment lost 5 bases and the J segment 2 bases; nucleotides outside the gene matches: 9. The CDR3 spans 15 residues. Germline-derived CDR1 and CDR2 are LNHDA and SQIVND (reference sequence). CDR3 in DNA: TGTGCCAGTAGTGCCCGGGACAGCTCAGCCTACGAGCAGTACTTC. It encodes CASSARDSSAYEQYF.

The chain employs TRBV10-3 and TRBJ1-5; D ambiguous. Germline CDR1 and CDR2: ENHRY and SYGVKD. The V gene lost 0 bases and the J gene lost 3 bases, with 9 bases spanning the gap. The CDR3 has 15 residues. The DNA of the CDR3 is TGTGCCATCAGTGAGTCAGGCAGACCCAATCAGCCCCAGCATTTT. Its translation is CAISESGRPNQPQHF.

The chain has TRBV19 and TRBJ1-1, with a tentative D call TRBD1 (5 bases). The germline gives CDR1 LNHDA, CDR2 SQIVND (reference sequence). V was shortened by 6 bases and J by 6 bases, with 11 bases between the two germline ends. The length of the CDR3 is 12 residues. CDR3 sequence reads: CASSRQYAEAFF. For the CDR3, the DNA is TGTGCCAGTAGCCGACAGTACGCTGAAGCTTTCTTT.

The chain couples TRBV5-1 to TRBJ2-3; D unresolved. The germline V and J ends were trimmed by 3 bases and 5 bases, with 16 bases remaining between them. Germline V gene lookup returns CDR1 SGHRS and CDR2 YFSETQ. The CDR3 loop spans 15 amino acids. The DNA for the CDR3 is TGCGCCAGCAGCTCCCCGGGCCAATTAGGAGATACGCAGTATTTT. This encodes CASSSPGQLGDTQYF.

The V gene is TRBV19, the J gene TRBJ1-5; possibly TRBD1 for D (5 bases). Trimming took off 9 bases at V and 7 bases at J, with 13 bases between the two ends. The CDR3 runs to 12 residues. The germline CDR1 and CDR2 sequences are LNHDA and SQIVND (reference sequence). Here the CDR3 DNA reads TGTGCCAGCTCTCGAGGGGAGCAGCCCCAGCATTTT. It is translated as CASSRGEQPQHF.

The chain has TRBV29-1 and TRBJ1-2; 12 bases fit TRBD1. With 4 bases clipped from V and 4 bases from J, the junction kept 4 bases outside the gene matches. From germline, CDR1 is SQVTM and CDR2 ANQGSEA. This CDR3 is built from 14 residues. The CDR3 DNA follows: TGCAGCGTTGGAGGGACAGGGGGCTTCTATGGCTACACCTTC. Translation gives CSVGGTGGFYGYTF.